A single sample gave rise to the 26 T cell receptor beta chains below, sequenced in a study of CD8+ T cells in alopecia areata. Noted treatment: oral pan-JAK inhibitor, 5-10 mg twice daily. cDNA prepared by RNA extraction and subsequent reverse transcription served as the template for sequencing. The protocol was immunoSEQ multiplex PCR, while the TCRdb copy is restricted to in-frame clones and leaves out a portion. The sample includes roughly 180,000 clones, about 55% of them seen just once. The sequencing here drew on CD8+ T cells sorted from blood, taken at week 24, from a patient treated with tofacitinib. These TCRs come from a human donor with alopecia areata.

V usage is TRBV14 and J usage is TRBJ2-3; TRBD1 or TRBD2 may be the D gene (5 bases each). V lost 2 bases, J lost 2 bases, and 14 bases lay in between. This CDR3 comprises 16 residues. Germline V gives CDR1 SGHDN, CDR2 FVKESK. For the CDR3, the DNA is TGTGCCAGCAGCCAACCGGGACCCCAGGACACAGATACGCAGTATTTT. This encodes CASSQPGPQDTDTQYF.

The rearrangement uses TRBV27 and TRBJ2-7, with a tentative D call TRBD2 (6 bases). The CDR3 has 13 residues. Trimming stripped 5 bases from V and 3 bases from J, with 11 bases between. Germline V CDR1 and CDR2: MNHEY, SMNVEV (reference sequence). The CDR3 reads CASSPGTVYEQYF. CDR3 DNA sequence: TGTGCCAGCAGTCCTGGGACTGTCTACGAGCAGTACTTC.

The CDR3 bases are TGTGCCAGCACCTTGGGGGGAATCGGGGATACGCAGTATTTT. Protein product: CASTLGGIGDTQYF. The V gene is TRBV27, the J gene TRBJ2-3; tentatively, D is TRBD2 (6 bases). This CDR3 contains 14 residues. Germline loops: CDR1 MNHEY, CDR2 SMNVEV (reference sequence). V dropped 7 bases and J dropped 6 bases, with 17 bases sitting between them.

This sequence joins TRBV4-3 and TRBJ2-1; weak D call: TRBD1 (5 bases). In germline, CDR1 is LGHNA, CDR2 YSLEER. V was trimmed by 0 bases and J by 7 bases, leaving 13 bases between them. This CDR3 has 15 residues. CDR3 in DNA: TGCGCCAGCAGCCAAGATCAGGGCGTGAGTAATGAGCAGTTCTTC. It translates to CASSQDQGVSNEQFF.

The rearrangement links TRBV30 to TRBJ2-2; D is undetermined. The CDR3 length is 12 residues. Germline V gene data show CDR1 as GTSNPN and CDR2 as SVGIG (reference sequence). V was shortened by 2 bases and J by 2 bases, with 3 bases between the two germline ends. For the CDR3, the DNA is TGTGCCTGGAGTATCAACACCGGGGAGCTGTTTTTT. Translated: CAWSINTGELFF.

The CDR3 loop is CASSRSPNQPQHF. CDR3 coding DNA: TGTGCCAGCAGCCGAAGCCCCAATCAGCCCCAGCATTTT. The chain joins TRBV16 to TRBJ1-5; D is ambiguous. V dropped 4 bases and J dropped 3 bases, with 7 bases sitting between them. This CDR3 region has 13 residues. Germline V gives CDR1 KGHSY, CDR2 FQNENV. The full variable domain, its missing parts supplied by reference TRBV16 and TRBJ1-5, is GEEVAQTPKHLVRGEGQKAKLYCAPIKGHSYVFWYQQVLKNEFKFLISFQNENVFDETGMPKERFSAKCLPNSPCSLEIQATKLEDSAVYFCASSRSPNQPQHFGDGTRLSIL.

CDR3 nucleotide sequence: TGTGCCCAATACATTACCGGGGAGCTGTTTTTT. It specifies CAQYITGELFF. The chain couples TRBV30 to TRBJ2-2, with no clear D. The CDR3 has 11 residues. Trimming took off 8 bases at V and 5 bases at J, with 9 bases between the two ends. The V gene's germline CDR1 is GTSNPN and CDR2 SVGIG (reference sequence). Full variable domain (outside the CDR3, taken from reference TRBV30 and TRBJ2-2): SQTIHQWPATLVQPVGSPLSLECTVEGTSNPNLYWYRQAAGRGLQLLFYSVGIGQISSEVPQNLSASRPQDRQFILSSKKLLLSDSGFYLCAQYITGELFFGEGSRLTVL.

The genes are TRBV2 and TRBJ1-2, with 9 bases identical to TRBD1. V trimming: 6 bases; J trimming: 2 bases; junction bases outside the gene matches: 16. The germline V gene encodes CDR1 SNHLY and CDR2 FYNNEI. The CDR3 length is 18 residues. Written as DNA, the CDR3 is TGTGCCAGCAGCCCCTACCGGGACAGGGTTGTCAAAAACTATGGCTACACCTTC. Amino acid sequence: CASSPYRDRVVKNYGYTF.

V gene TRBV4-1 combines with J gene TRBJ2-5, with TRBD1 matching over 12 bases. Trimming cost V 1 base and J 8 bases; bases outside gene matches: 11. The CDR3 extends over 17 amino acids. Germline CDR1 reads MGHRA; CDR2 reads YSYEKL. The CDR3 DNA reads TGCGCCAGCAGCCAAGGCCCCGGGACAGGGGGCTTGGGTACCCAGTACTTC. Protein product: CASSQGPGTGGLGTQYF.

This clone was seen a single time. The rearrangement joins TRBV5-6 to TRBJ1-5; the D is unclear. The CDR3 covers 14 residues. Germline values: CDR1 SGHDT, CDR2 YYEEEE. Trimming cost V 1 base and J 0 bases, with 5 bases left between them. DNA of the CDR3: TGTGCCAGCAGCTTGAGGCTTAGCAATCAGCCCCAGCATTTT. Residues: CASSLRLSNQPQHF.

V gene TRBV5-7 combines with J gene TRBJ2-7; weak D call: TRBD1 (6 bases). Being an ORF, TRBV5-7 has a function that is uncertain. V was clipped by 2 bases and J by 2 bases, with 17 bases between them. The CDR3 contains 16 residues. The CDR3 region has the DNA TGTGCCAGCAGCTTCGGGAACAGGGAGACCGCCTACGAGCAGTACTTC. Protein: CASSFGNRETAYEQYF.

This clone has only a few counts. The rearrangement joins TRBV6-1 to TRBJ2-7; TRBD1 is a possible D gene (5 bases). This CDR3 has 15 residues. Germline lookup yields CDR1 MNHNS and CDR2 SASEGT. V was trimmed by 2 bases and J by 0 bases, leaving 11 bases between them. CDR3 DNA sequence: TGTGCCAGCAGTGAATTAGGGCAGGGCTCCTACGAGCAGTACTTC. Residues: CASSELGQGSYEQYF.

The genes are TRBV6-1 and TRBJ2-5, with 7 positions matching TRBD1. CDR1 is MNHNS and CDR2 is SASEGT in the germline V gene. CDR3 length: 14 residues. The junction had 8 bases not matched to a gene; V was cut back by 5 bases and J by 5 bases. CDR3 region: CASSRWTGQETQYF. The CDR3 bases are TGTGCCAGCAGTAGATGGACAGGACAGGAGACCCAGTACTTC.

The chain is built from TRBV11-2 and TRBJ1-1; unclear D gene. Germline V lookup: CDR1 SGHAT, CDR2 FQNNGV. Between the trimmed V and J ends, which lost 1 base and 1 base, there was a span of 10 bases. This CDR3 region has 15 residues. The CDR3 coding sequence is TGTGCCAGCAGCTTAGGAACCCAGAGGAACACTGAAGCTTTCTTT. Protein sequence: CASSLGTQRNTEAFF.

The chain joins TRBV5-1 to TRBJ1-4; the D gene is possibly TRBD1 (6 bases). Per the germline V gene, CDR1 is SGHRS and CDR2 is YFSETQ. CDR3 length: 12 amino acids. V lost 7 bases and J 5 bases, leaving 9 bases between the germline ends. The DNA of the CDR3 is TGCGCCAGCCGACAGGAGAATGAAAAACTGTTTTTT. Encoded protein: CASRQENEKLFF.

The chain has TRBV9 and TRBJ1-1, with D hard to call. Per germline, CDR1 SGDLS and CDR2 YYNGEE. The V and J ends lost 1 base and 1 base respectively, with 8 bases between them. This CDR3 has 14 residues. CDR3: CASSVHDGNTEAFF. The CDR3 region has the DNA TGTGCCAGCAGCGTACACGACGGGAACACTGAAGCTTTCTTT.

This clone occurred a few times. The chain joins TRBV29-1 to TRBJ1-1, with a weak D call TRBD1 (6 bases). The germline V and J ends were trimmed by 6 bases and 4 bases, with 15 bases remaining between them. The CDR3 spans 13 residues. CDR1 SQVTM and CDR2 ANQGSEA come from the germline V gene. The CDR3 region is CSVEQGSVTEAFF. Written as DNA, the CDR3 is TGCAGCGTGGAACAGGGTTCGGTCACTGAAGCTTTCTTT.

This rearrangement joins TRBV4-1 to TRBJ1-4; no clear D gene. Germline V gene lookup returns CDR1 MGHRA and CDR2 YSYEKL. Trimming removed 0 bases from V and 5 bases from J, with 10 bases in between. CDR3 length equals 15 residues. The CDR3 DNA is TGCGCCAGCAGCCAAGATCTTACGTCAAATGAAAAACTGTTTTTT. Protein: CASSQDLTSNEKLFF.

This clone turned up a few times. The CDR3: CASSTTGKVLPGELFF. The CDR3 nucleotides read TGTGCCAGTAGTACGACAGGGAAAGTGCTTCCCGGGGAGCTGTTTTTT. The V call is TRBV19, the J call TRBJ2-2, with 7 nucleotides matching TRBD1. Trimming took 4 bases from V and 6 from J; bases not matched to a gene: 11. The CDR3 has 16 amino acids. CDR1 is LNHDA and CDR2 is SQIVND in the germline V gene (reference sequence).

This clone showed up just once. The genes are TRBV29-1 and TRBJ1-4; tentative D call: TRBD1 (6 bases). Germline-derived CDR1 and CDR2 are SQVTM and ANQGSEA. The CDR3 extends over 14 amino acids. Trimming took off 0 bases at V and 8 bases at J, with 13 bases between the two ends. The CDR3 here is CSVEDPGEGEKLFF. The CDR3 bases are TGCAGCGTTGAAGATCCAGGGGAAGGGGAAAAACTGTTTTTT.

With respect to this clone: The sample contains more than one DNA sequence encoding this CDR3. This rearrangement joins TRBV30 to TRBJ1-2; D uncertain. Germline lookup yields CDR1 GTSNPN and CDR2 SVGIG (reference sequence). V dropped 0 bases and J dropped 5 bases, with 10 bases sitting between them. The CDR3 totals 13 residues. This chain's CDR3 is CAWSVMEGYGYTF. CDR3 DNA sequence: TGTGCCTGGAGTGTAATGGAGGGATATGGCTACACCTTC.

The table lists this clone with a few counts. V gene TRBV5-4 combines with J gene TRBJ1-1; 12 nucleotides agree with TRBD1. The V gene end was trimmed by 4 bases and the J gene end by 3 bases; junction bases not matched to a gene: 7. The CDR3 sequence is 16 residues long. Germline CDR1 reads SGHNT; CDR2 reads YYREEE (reference sequence). The CDR3 is CASSIRDRGPDTEAFF. The CDR3 DNA sequence: TGTGCCAGCAGCATTCGGGACAGGGGGCCCGACACTGAAGCTTTCTTT.

This clone has only one observation. V and J are TRBV7-9 and TRBJ2-3, with a possible D match to TRBD2 (6 bases). CDR1 and CDR2 (germline): SEHNR, FQNEAQ (reference sequence). The CDR3 runs to 15 residues. Trimming left V 1 base short and J 2 bases short, with 10 bases between. CDR3 DNA: TGTGCCAGCAGCTTAGTGGGGGGTGACACAGATACGCAGTATTTT. Translating gives CASSLVGGDTDTQYF.

This clone turned up a few times. The gene calls are TRBV5-6 and TRBJ2-5, with D uncertain. The CDR3 contains 13 residues. Trimming removed 0 bases at V and 0 bases at J, with 3 bases between. The germline V gene has CDR1 SGHDT and CDR2 YYEEEE. CDR3 region: CASSLGYQETQYF. CDR3 sequence (DNA): TGTGCCAGCAGCTTGGGGTACCAAGAGACCCAGTACTTC.

V gene TRBV5-1 combines with J gene TRBJ2-7, with 7 positions matching TRBD1. The CDR3 consists of 15 residues. Germline CDR1 SGHRS, CDR2 YFSETQ. V was clipped by 0 bases and J by 4 bases; unmatched bases: 7. This CDR3 reads CASSLALGQLYEQYF. For the CDR3, the DNA is TGCGCCAGCAGCTTGGCCTTGGGACAGTTATACGAGCAGTACTTC.

This chain connects TRBV7-2 to TRBJ2-7, with D possibly matching TRBD1 (5 bases). The CDR3 totals 14 residues. The germline gives CDR1 SGHTA, CDR2 FQGNSA. V was trimmed by 7 bases and J by 2 bases, leaving 15 bases between them. The chain's CDR3 is CASTLGLGPYEQYF. For the CDR3, the DNA is TGTGCCAGCACCTTGGGCCTGGGGCCCTACGAGCAGTACTTC. The full variable domain, with the rest looked up from reference TRBV7-2 and TRBJ2-7, is GAGVSQSPSNKVTEKGKDVELRCDPISGHTALYWYRQSLGQGLEFLIYFQGNSAPDKSGLPSDRFSAERTGGSVSTLTIQRTQQEDSAVYLCASTLGLGPYEQYFGPGTRLTVT.